This T cell receptor beta chain was sequenced in a study of cytomegalovirus exposure and HLA in healthy donors. A multiplex PCR was run with 60 Vbeta primers and 13 Jbeta primers. TCRdb keeps only in-frame clones here, not all; method: immunoSEQ multiplex PCR. The data hold a few hundred thousand clones, with about 80% observed a single time. Trimming cost V 5 bases and J 4 bases; bases outside gene matches: 3. This CDR3 spans 13 amino acids. The V gene's germline CDR1 is SGHVS and CDR2 FQNEAQ. The clonotype originates from a girl aged 2 to 9 in good health and CMV-seronegative. The sequencing input was PBMCs. The rearrangement joins TRBV7-8 to TRBJ1-1, with TRBD1 matching 8 bases. CDR3 coding DNA: TGTGCCAGCAGCCCCGGACAGGGCACTGAAGCTTTCTTT. This gives the protein CASSPGQGTEAFF.